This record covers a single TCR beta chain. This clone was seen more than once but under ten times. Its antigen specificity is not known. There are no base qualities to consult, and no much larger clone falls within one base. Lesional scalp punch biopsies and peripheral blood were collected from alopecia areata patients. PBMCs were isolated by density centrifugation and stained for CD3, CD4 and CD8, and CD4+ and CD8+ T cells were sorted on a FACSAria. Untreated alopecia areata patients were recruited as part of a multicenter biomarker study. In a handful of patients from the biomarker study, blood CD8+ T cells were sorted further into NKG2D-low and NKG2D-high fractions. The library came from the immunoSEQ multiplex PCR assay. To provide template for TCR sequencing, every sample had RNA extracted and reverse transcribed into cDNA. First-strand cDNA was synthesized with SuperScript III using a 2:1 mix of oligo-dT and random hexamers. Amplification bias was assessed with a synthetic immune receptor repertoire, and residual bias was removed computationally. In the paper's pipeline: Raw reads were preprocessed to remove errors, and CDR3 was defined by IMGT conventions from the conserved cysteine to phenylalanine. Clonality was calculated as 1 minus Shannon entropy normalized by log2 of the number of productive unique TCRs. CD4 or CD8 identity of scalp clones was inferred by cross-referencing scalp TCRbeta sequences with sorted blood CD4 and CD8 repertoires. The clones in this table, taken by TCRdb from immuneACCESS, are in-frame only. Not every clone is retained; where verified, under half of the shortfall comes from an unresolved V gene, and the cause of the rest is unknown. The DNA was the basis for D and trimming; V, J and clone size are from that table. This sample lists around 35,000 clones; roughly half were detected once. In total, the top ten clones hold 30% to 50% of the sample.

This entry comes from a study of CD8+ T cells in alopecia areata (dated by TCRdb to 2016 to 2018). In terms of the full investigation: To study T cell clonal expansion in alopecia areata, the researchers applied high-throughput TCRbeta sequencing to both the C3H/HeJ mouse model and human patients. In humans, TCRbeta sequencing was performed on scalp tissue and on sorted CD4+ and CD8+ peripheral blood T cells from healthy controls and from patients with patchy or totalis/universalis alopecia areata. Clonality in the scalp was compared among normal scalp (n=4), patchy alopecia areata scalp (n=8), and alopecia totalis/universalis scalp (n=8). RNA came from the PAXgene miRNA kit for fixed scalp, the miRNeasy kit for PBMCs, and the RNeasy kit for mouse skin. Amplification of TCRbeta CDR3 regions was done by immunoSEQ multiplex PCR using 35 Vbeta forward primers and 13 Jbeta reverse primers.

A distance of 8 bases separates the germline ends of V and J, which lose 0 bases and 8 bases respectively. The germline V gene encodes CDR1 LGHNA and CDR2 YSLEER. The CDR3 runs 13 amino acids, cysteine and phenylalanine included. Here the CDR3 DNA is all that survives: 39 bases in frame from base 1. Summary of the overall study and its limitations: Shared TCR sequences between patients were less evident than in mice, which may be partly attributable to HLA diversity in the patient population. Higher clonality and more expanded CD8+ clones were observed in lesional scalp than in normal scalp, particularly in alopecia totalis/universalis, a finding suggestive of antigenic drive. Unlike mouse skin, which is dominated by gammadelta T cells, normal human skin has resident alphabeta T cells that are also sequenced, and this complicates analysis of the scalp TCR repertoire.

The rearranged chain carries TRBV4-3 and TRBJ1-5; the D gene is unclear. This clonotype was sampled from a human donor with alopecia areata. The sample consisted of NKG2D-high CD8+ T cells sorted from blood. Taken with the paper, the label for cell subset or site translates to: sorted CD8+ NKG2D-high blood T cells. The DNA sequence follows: TGCGCCAGCAGCCAAGAGGGCAGTAAGCCCCAGCATTTT. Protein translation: CASSQEGSKPQHF.